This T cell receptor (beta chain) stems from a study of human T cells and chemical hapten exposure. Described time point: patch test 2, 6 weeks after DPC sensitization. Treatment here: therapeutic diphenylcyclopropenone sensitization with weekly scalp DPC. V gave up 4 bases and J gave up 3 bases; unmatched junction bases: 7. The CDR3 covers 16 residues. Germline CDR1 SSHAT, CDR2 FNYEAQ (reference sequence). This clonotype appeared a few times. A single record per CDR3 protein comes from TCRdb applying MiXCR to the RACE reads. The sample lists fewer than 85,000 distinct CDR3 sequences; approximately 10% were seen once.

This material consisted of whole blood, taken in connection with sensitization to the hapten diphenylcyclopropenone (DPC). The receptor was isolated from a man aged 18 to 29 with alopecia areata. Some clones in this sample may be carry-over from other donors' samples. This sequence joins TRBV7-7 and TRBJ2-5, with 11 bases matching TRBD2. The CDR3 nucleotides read TGTGCCAGCAGCTCCACCTCGACTAGCGGGGAAGAGACCCAGTACTTC. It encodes CASSSTSTSGEETQYF.